These T cell receptor beta chains were read from a single sample in a study of blood T cell repertoires in COVID-19. This table comes from immunoSEQ multiplex PCR, and its TCRdb copy is limited to in-frame clones, with some not included. The top ten hold around 2.5% of the sample, which has 230,000 or so clones, roughly 82% seen once. Sequencing input: peripheral blood. The receptors here all came from a man aged 35-49 years who had recovered from COVID-19. Both conserved end residues are part of each CDR3. The order of the fields is V gene, D gene, J gene, clone size, CDR3 DNA, CDR3 protein. The D gene is left open where the match is weak. For some rows the clone size is stated as once, few or many, or as a class when expanded; others skip it.

v_gene: TRBV7-2
d_gene: TRBD2
j_gene: TRBJ2-7
abundance: NA
CDR3nt: TGTGCCAGCAGCACGACTAGCCTAGGGGAGCAGTACTTC
CDR3aa: CASSTTSLGEQYF

v_gene: TRBV30
d_gene: TRBD1
j_gene: TRBJ1-1
abundance: NA
CDR3nt: TGTGCCTGGATTCCGGGACAGGGAACTATTGAAGCTTTCTTT
CDR3aa: CAWIPGQGTIEAFF

v_gene: TRBV2
d_gene: NA
j_gene: TRBJ2-1
abundance: NA
CDR3nt: TGTGCCAGTGCCCAAGAGGGTTACAATGAGCAGTTCTTC
CDR3aa: CASAQEGYNEQFF

v_gene: TRBV29-1
d_gene: NA
j_gene: TRBJ2-5
abundance: NA
CDR3nt: TGCAGCGTTGACAACTACCTCGAAGAGACCCAGTACTTC
CDR3aa: CSVDNYLEETQYF

v_gene: TRBV3-1/TRBV3-2
d_gene: TRBD2
j_gene: TRBJ2-5
abundance: NA
CDR3nt: TGTGCCAGCAGCCACCTGACTAGCGGGGGCGAGACCCAGTACTTC
CDR3aa: CASSHLTSGGETQYF

v_gene: TRBV6-5
d_gene: NA
j_gene: TRBJ1-1
abundance: NA
CDR3nt: TGTGCCAGCAGGACTGACTTCGGGAACACTGAAGCTTTCTTT
CDR3aa: CASRTDFGNTEAFF

v_gene: TRBV2
d_gene: NA
j_gene: TRBJ2-3
abundance: NA
CDR3nt: TGTGCCAGAAGAAGGACAGCCCATTCTGCCGCCGGGGATACGCAGTATTTT
CDR3aa: CARRRTAHSAAGDTQYF

v_gene: TRBV2
d_gene: TRBD1
j_gene: TRBJ1-1
abundance: NA
CDR3nt: TGTGCCAGCAGTTCTGACAGGGCCACTGAAGCTTTCTTT
CDR3aa: CASSSDRATEAFF

v_gene: TRBV2
d_gene: TRBD2
j_gene: TRBJ2-5
abundance: NA
CDR3nt: TGTGCCAGCAGTGAATATAGCGGGGGTCCAGAGGAGACCCAGTACTTC
CDR3aa: CASSEYSGGPEETQYF

v_gene: TRBV19
d_gene: NA
j_gene: TRBJ1-1
abundance: NA
CDR3nt: TGTGCCAGTAGTAGCCCAGGGAGGGCCACTGAAGCTTTCTTT
CDR3aa: CASSSPGRATEAFF

v_gene: TRBV2
d_gene: TRBD2
j_gene: TRBJ2-5
abundance: NA
CDR3nt: TGTGCCAGCAGTGGGGGGGGGACGGAGACCCAGTACTTC
CDR3aa: CASSGGGTETQYF

v_gene: TRBV19
d_gene: TRBD1
j_gene: TRBJ2-5
abundance: NA
CDR3nt: TGTGCCAGTAGTACACCGGGACAGGGCCTCGGGGCCCAGTACTTC
CDR3aa: CASSTPGQGLGAQYF

v_gene: TRBV29-1
d_gene: NA
j_gene: TRBJ1-5
abundance: NA
CDR3nt: TGCAGCGTGACGGGGCGAGGGGGTCAGCCCCAGCATTTT
CDR3aa: CSVTGRGGQPQHF

v_gene: TRBV11-2
d_gene: TRBD1
j_gene: TRBJ2-3
abundance: NA
CDR3nt: TGTGCCAGCAGCGCCGCCGGGACAGGGACGCAGTATTTT
CDR3aa: CASSAAGTGTQYF

v_gene: TRBV27
d_gene: TRBD2
j_gene: TRBJ2-1
abundance: NA
CDR3nt: TGTGCCAGCAGTTTTCGGGGGACTAGCGGGAGTACTTACAATGAGCAGTTCTTC
CDR3aa: CASSFRGTSGSTYNEQFF

v_gene: TRBV7-2
d_gene: NA
j_gene: TRBJ2-5
abundance: NA
CDR3nt: TGTGCCAGCAGCCCCCCTGCGGGCCCGGAGACCCAGTACTTC
CDR3aa: CASSPPAGPETQYF

v_gene: TRBV5-1
d_gene: TRBD1
j_gene: TRBJ1-6
abundance: NA
CDR3nt: TGCGCCAGCAGCATTGGGAACTTACAGGGGATGGCCCTCCACTTT
CDR3aa: CASSIGNLQGMALHF

v_gene: TRBV9
d_gene: NA
j_gene: TRBJ1-2
abundance: NA
CDR3nt: TGTGCCAGCAGCTCCGGGGTGGGTTCTAACTATGGCTACACCTTC
CDR3aa: CASSSGVGSNYGYTF

v_gene: TRBV29-1
d_gene: NA
j_gene: TRBJ2-7
abundance: NA
CDR3nt: TGCAGCGGGGGGTTCGGAGGCGAGCAGTACTTC
CDR3aa: CSGGFGGEQYF

v_gene: TRBV6-4
d_gene: TRBD2
j_gene: TRBJ2-3
abundance: NA
CDR3nt: TGTGCCAGCAGTGACTCCGCTAGCGGGGGGTCAGATACGCAGTATTTT
CDR3aa: CASSDSASGGSDTQYF

v_gene: TRBV7-9
d_gene: NA
j_gene: TRBJ2-5
abundance: NA
CDR3nt: TGTGCCAGCAGCCGTAACCGAGCCGGCCAAGAGACCCAGTACTTC
CDR3aa: CASSRNRAGQETQYF

v_gene: TRBV12-5
d_gene: NA
j_gene: TRBJ2-7
abundance: NA
CDR3nt: TGTGCTAGTAGTAGGACTTCGGACCGGGGCGAGCAGTACTTC
CDR3aa: CASSRTSDRGEQYF

v_gene: TRBV7-6
d_gene: TRBD1
j_gene: TRBJ2-5
abundance: NA
CDR3nt: TGTGCCAGCAGCTTGAGCCGGGACAGACAAGAGACCCAGTACTTC
CDR3aa: CASSLSRDRQETQYF

v_gene: TRBV2
d_gene: NA
j_gene: TRBJ1-5
abundance: NA
CDR3nt: TGTGCCAGCAGTGAAGCAGGGGGGGACAATCAGCCCCAGCATTTT
CDR3aa: CASSEAGGDNQPQHF

v_gene: TRBV6-4
d_gene: NA
j_gene: TRBJ2-1
abundance: NA
CDR3nt: TGTGCCACCGCCCAGGAGGTAGAGAGTGAGCAGTTCTTC
CDR3aa: CATAQEVESEQFF

v_gene: TRBV9
d_gene: NA
j_gene: TRBJ1-5
abundance: NA
CDR3nt: TGTGCCAGCAGCGAGGGGGTGAATCAGCCCCAGCATTTT
CDR3aa: CASSEGVNQPQHF

v_gene: TRBV7-2
d_gene: TRBD1
j_gene: TRBJ2-1
abundance: NA
CDR3nt: TGTGCCAGCAGCTCTAGGGACAGGCGGGGTGAGCAGTTCTTC
CDR3aa: CASSSRDRRGEQFF

v_gene: TRBV6-6
d_gene: TRBD1
j_gene: TRBJ2-7
abundance: NA
CDR3nt: TGTGCCAGCAGTTACGCCGGGACAGGGAGCTCCGAGCAGTACTTC
CDR3aa: CASSYAGTGSSEQYF

v_gene: TRBV2
d_gene: TRBD1
j_gene: TRBJ2-3
abundance: NA
CDR3nt: TGTGCCAGCAGGGAGTTGGTGAACAGGGGGTCAGATACGCAGTATTTT
CDR3aa: CASRELVNRGSDTQYF

v_gene: TRBV9
d_gene: TRBD2
j_gene: TRBJ2-2
abundance: NA
CDR3nt: TGTGCCAGCAGCGCCGAGGGACTAGCGGGAGGGTCCGGGGAGCTGTTTTTT
CDR3aa: CASSAEGLAGGSGELFF

v_gene: TRBV4-1
d_gene: TRBD1
j_gene: TRBJ2-1
abundance: once
CDR3nt: TGCGCCAGCCGCCGGACAGGGAGCTCCTACAATGAGCAGTTCTTC
CDR3aa: CASRRTGSSYNEQFF

v_gene: TRBV11-2
d_gene: TRBD1
j_gene: TRBJ1-2
abundance: NA
CDR3nt: TGTGCCAGCAGCCCATTGTGGGGACAGAGTTACTATGGCTACACCTTC
CDR3aa: CASSPLWGQSYYGYTF

v_gene: TRBV7-8
d_gene: TRBD1
j_gene: TRBJ2-6
abundance: few
CDR3nt: TGTGCCAGCAGCTCCACAGGGGCTGGGGCCAACGTCCTGACTTTC
CDR3aa: CASSSTGAGANVLTF

v_gene: TRBV6-5
d_gene: NA
j_gene: TRBJ2-1
abundance: NA
CDR3nt: TGTGCCAGCAGTTACTCGAGGGGGATGGAGCAGTTCTTC
CDR3aa: CASSYSRGMEQFF

v_gene: TRBV5-4
d_gene: NA
j_gene: TRBJ2-7
abundance: NA
CDR3nt: TGTGCCAGCAGCTTGGGGCAGGGTAGACTCTACGAGCAGTACTTC
CDR3aa: CASSLGQGRLYEQYF

v_gene: TRBV7-2
d_gene: NA
j_gene: TRBJ1-2
abundance: NA
CDR3nt: TGTGCCAGCAGCCTACGACAGGATCTAACCCTCTATGGCTACACCTTC
CDR3aa: CASSLRQDLTLYGYTF

v_gene: TRBV10-3
d_gene: TRBD2
j_gene: TRBJ2-7
abundance: NA
CDR3nt: TGTGCCATCAGGCCTAGCGGGAAGGAGCAGTACTTC
CDR3aa: CAIRPSGKEQYF

v_gene: TRBV6-6
d_gene: TRBD2
j_gene: TRBJ2-7
abundance: NA
CDR3nt: TGTGCCAGCAGTTCCCCGACTAGCGGGGGGCCGCGCGAGCAGTACTTC
CDR3aa: CASSSPTSGGPREQYF

v_gene: TRBV5-1
d_gene: TRBD1
j_gene: TRBJ1-3
abundance: NA
CDR3nt: TGCGCCAGCAGCGTAGAGGGGGCATATTCTGGAAACACCATATATTTT
CDR3aa: CASSVEGAYSGNTIYF

v_gene: TRBV27
d_gene: NA
j_gene: TRBJ2-7
abundance: NA
CDR3nt: TGTGCCAGCAGTTGGCTGGGGAGCTCCTACGAGCAGTACTTC
CDR3aa: CASSWLGSSYEQYF